A selection of T cell receptor beta chains follows, all from one sample in a study of cytomegalovirus exposure and HLA in healthy donors. Some clones are missing from TCRdb's copy, which holds only in-frame ones; the method was immunoSEQ multiplex PCR. This sample yields under 110,000 clones, of which 71% are seen a single time; 2.8% belongs to the top ten. Sample: PBMCs. The receptors were sampled from a female donor in good health and CMV-seronegative. Each CDR3 is given with its conserved first and last residue. D genes are given only for firm matches. Some rows have no size entry. The others give once, few or many, or a class for an expanded clone.

>TRBV5-6|TRBJ1-2|NA|TRBD1
TGTGCCAGCAGCCGAGGCGCAGGGGGTTACGGCTATGGCTACACCTTC
CASSRGAGGYGYGYTF
>TRBV16|TRBJ2-3|once|NA
TGTGCCAGCAGCCCTGGCTTTGGCGTAGGACAACCGAATACGCAGTATTTT
CASSPGFGVGQPNTQYF
>TRBV27|TRBJ2-2|NA|TRBD2
TGTGCCAGCAGTTTTGTAGCGGGAGTAGCTATCGGGGAGCTGTTTTTT
CASSFVAGVAIGELFF
>TRBV7-2|TRBJ1-2|NA|NA
TGTGCCAGCAGCCCAAGGTCGGGTGGAGGGTTGTCCTATGGCTACACCTTC
CASSPRSGGGLSYGYTF
>TRBV29-1|TRBJ2-7|NA|TRBD1
TGCAGCGTTGAAAGACAGGGGACCGCCTACGAGCAGTACTTC
CSVERQGTAYEQYF
>TRBV6-5|TRBJ2-1|NA|NA
TGTGCCAGCAGGCGCGGGACAGTGTCCCTGGGGGAGCAGTTCTTC
CASRRGTVSLGEQFF
>TRBV30|TRBJ2-5|few|NA
TGTGCCTGGAAGACCCGGAGGCGCGTGGGAGAGACCCAGTACTTC
CAWKTRRRVGETQYF
>TRBV7-7|TRBJ2-2|NA|TRBD1
TGTGCCAGCAGCCCGCTCCCCTCAGACAGGGTAGTGAACACCGGGGAGCTGTTTTTT
CASSPLPSDRVVNTGELFF
>TRBV15|TRBJ1-3|NA|NA
TGTGCCACCAGTAAATCCACCGGGAGATCGGTGGGATATTTT
CATSKSTGRSVGYF
>TRBV28|TRBJ2-7|NA|TRBD2
TGTGCCAGCAGCGTATTTGGGACTAGCCGCCACGAGCAGTACTTC
CASSVFGTSRHEQYF
>TRBV19|TRBJ2-3|few|TRBD1
TGTGCCAGTTCGACAGGGGGCACAGATACGCAGTATTTT
CASSTGGTDTQYF
>TRBV2|TRBJ2-2|NA|NA
TGTGCCAGCAGTGGACAGTACACCGGGGAGCTGTTTTTT
CASSGQYTGELFF
>TRBV5-1|TRBJ1-1|NA|NA
TGCGCCAGCAGCTCGAAACAGGGCACTGAAGCTTTCTTT
CASSSKQGTEAFF
>TRBV7-9|TRBJ2-3|NA|TRBD2
TGTGCCAGCAGCCCAGGACTAGCGGGAGGGCCCCGCACAGATACGCAGTATTTT
CASSPGLAGGPRTDTQYF
>TRBV7-3|TRBJ2-3|NA|NA
TGTGCCAGCAGCTTAACGGGGCGGGGAGATACGCAGTATTTT
CASSLTGRGDTQYF
>TRBV7-6|TRBJ2-7|NA|TRBD1
TGTGCCAGCAGCTTACAGGGGGCACTGGACGAGCAGTACTTC
CASSLQGALDEQYF
>TRBV6-1|TRBJ2-7|medium-sized|NA
TGTGCCAGCAGTGAGAAAGGGGAGGCCTACGAGCAGTACTTC
CASSEKGEAYEQYF
>TRBV28|TRBJ1-1|few|NA
TGTGCCAGCAGCAGGACTACCACGGGCACTGAAGCTTTCTTT
CASSRTTTGTEAFF
>TRBV2|TRBJ1-2|NA|TRBD1
TGTGCCGGCCGGACTACAGGGGGCTATGGCTACACCTTC
CAGRTTGGYGYTF
>TRBV9|TRBJ2-2|once|NA
TGTGCCAGCAGCGTATCTGCAGGTCAAGGCGGGGAGCTGTTTTTT
CASSVSAGQGGELFF
>TRBV25-1|TRBJ1-1|NA|TRBD1
TGTGCCAGCAGTGACCGGACAGGGAACACTGAAGCTTTCTTT
CASSDRTGNTEAFF
>TRBV5-3|TRBJ2-1|NA|NA
TGTGCCAGAAGCTTAGACTCGGATGAGCAGTTCTTC
CARSLDSDEQFF
>TRBV15|TRBJ2-1|NA|TRBD1
TGTGCCACCAGCACAACCGGGACAGGTGTCAATGAGCAGTTCTTC
CATSTTGTGVNEQFF
>TRBV6-5|TRBJ2-7|few|NA
TGTGCCAGCAGTGCAGGGGGGCCCTACGAGCAGTACTTC
CASSAGGPYEQYF
>TRBV7-6|TRBJ1-1|NA|NA
TGTGCCAGCAGCTTACTACGTCCGGGGAGCACTGAAGCTTTCTTT
CASSLLRPGSTEAFF
>TRBV7-6|TRBJ2-5|NA|TRBD1
TGTGCCAGCAGCCCCCGGACAGGGCAGACCCAGTACTTC
CASSPRTGQTQYF
>TRBV5-1|TRBJ2-7|NA|NA
TGCGCCAGCAGCTTAGACCCCGGGACTTTCTACGAGCAGTACTTC
CASSLDPGTFYEQYF
>TRBV5-1|TRBJ1-2|NA|TRBD1
TGCGCCAGCAAGAAACAGGGGGCGATTGACTATGGCTACACCTTC
CASKKQGAIDYGYTF
>TRBV11-3|TRBJ2-7|NA|NA
TGTGCCAGCAGCTCCCCGACTGAATACGAGCAGTACTTC
CASSSPTEYEQYF
>TRBV5-4|TRBJ2-2|once|NA
TGTGCCAGCAGCTTACAAGGGGGCACCGGGGAGCTGTTTTTT
CASSLQGGTGELFF
>TRBV2|TRBJ2-7|once|TRBD1
TGTGCCAGCAGTGGTGGACAGGGCCTTTTTGAGCAGTACTTC
CASSGGQGLFEQYF
>TRBV10-3|TRBJ2-7|NA|NA
TGTGCCATCAGTGAGTCGAGAGGCTCCTACGAGCAGTACTTC
CAISESRGSYEQYF
>TRBV27|TRBJ2-7|few|TRBD2
TGTGCCAGCCGGGAGGGACTAGCGGGAGGCGAGCAGTACTTC
CASREGLAGGEQYF
>TRBV2|TRBJ1-1|NA|TRBD1
TGTGCCAGCAGTGACGACAGGGAGGACACTGAGGCTTTCTTT
CASSDDREDTEAFF
>TRBV11-2|TRBJ1-3|NA|TRBD1
TGTGCCAGCAGCCCCCTCCCGGGACAGGGATCTGGAAACACCATATATTTT
CASSPLPGQGSGNTIYF
>TRBV25-1|TRBJ2-2|NA|TRBD1
TGTGCCAGCAGACTGGACAGGGGCGACACCGGGGAGCTGTTTTTT
CASRLDRGDTGELFF
>TRBV5-1|TRBJ2-7|once|TRBD2
TGCGCCAGCAGCCCAACTAGCGGGTTCAGAGCGGGCGAGCAGTACTTC
CASSPTSGFRAGEQYF
>TRBV9|TRBJ2-1|NA|NA
TGTGCCAGCAGCGTAGGGGTTAGCGGACCCCTGTTAGAGCAGTTCTTC
CASSVGVSGPLLEQFF
>TRBV18|TRBJ1-1|medium-sized|TRBD1
TGTGCCAGCTCACCCCTTCCTTCGACAGGGATGAACACTGAAGCTTTCTTT
CASSPLPSTGMNTEAFF
>TRBV19|TRBJ2-3|NA|TRBD1
TGTGCCAGTAGTTCGAGGACAGGGCCTACGCAGTATTTT
CASSSRTGPTQYF
>TRBV25-1|TRBJ1-1|NA|NA
TGTGCCAGCAAAACAGGGATAAGGGACACTGAAGCTTTCTTT
CASKTGIRDTEAFF
>TRBV30|TRBJ2-7|NA|TRBD2
TGTGCCTGGAGTGTTCGGTCTAGCGGGAGTCGCGAGCAGTACTTC
CAWSVRSSGSREQYF
>TRBV11-2|TRBJ2-3|NA|TRBD1
TGTGCCAGCAGCATTGACAGGGGAATAATAGATACGCAGTATTTT
CASSIDRGIIDTQYF
>TRBV5-1|TRBJ1-3|once|TRBD1
TGCGCCAGCAGATTGGACAGGGCAAGGGGAAACACCATATATTTT
CASRLDRARGNTIYF
>TRBV5-1|TRBJ2-1|NA|TRBD2
TGCGCCAGCAGCTCCATCGGCGGGAGGGCCGGATACAATGAGCAGTTCTTC
CASSSIGGRAGYNEQFF
>TRBV10-3|TRBJ2-3|NA|NA
TGTGCCATCAGTGAGGTACGTCGCGGTACCTATTTT
CAISEVRRGTYF
>TRBV2|TRBJ1-1|NA|TRBD1
TGTGCCAGCAAGGACAGGGGGTTGACTGAAGCTTTCTTT
CASKDRGLTEAFF
>TRBV7-2|TRBJ2-3|few|NA
TGTGCCAGCAGCCTAGTGGGGCGAAGCGATACGCAGTATTTT
CASSLVGRSDTQYF
>TRBV7-9|TRBJ2-5|NA|NA
TGTGCCAGCAGCTTGGAACGGGTCCGGGAGACCCAGTACTTC
CASSLERVRETQYF
>TRBV19|TRBJ1-2|NA|TRBD1
TGTGCCAGTACCACAGGGGCTAGGGGCGTTTATGGCTACACCTTC
CASTTGARGVYGYTF
>TRBV5-4|TRBJ2-1|NA|NA
TGTGCCAGCAGCTCGAAACAGGGTGGGAATGAGCAGTTCTTC
CASSSKQGGNEQFF
>TRBV6-5|TRBJ1-5|NA|NA
TGTGCCAGCTCACTGACAAGAAATCAGCCCCAGCATTTT
CASSLTRNQPQHF
>TRBV7-2|TRBJ1-2|NA|TRBD1
TGTGCCAGCAGCTTAGTAGGGACAGGGGGCGGTGGTGGCTACACCTTC
CASSLVGTGGGGGYTF
>TRBV28|TRBJ2-7|NA|NA
TGTGCCAGCAGTTTTATCAGGGCGATCCTTTCCTACGAGCAGTACTTC
CASSFIRAILSYEQYF
>TRBV5-1|TRBJ2-3|few|NA
TGCGCCAGCAGCTTAGACGAGGGAAGGCAATATTTT
CASSLDEGRQYF